This T cell receptor (beta chain) is from a study of high-grade serous ovarian cancer treatment subgroups. The data were produced by immunoSEQ multiplex PCR, yet TCRdb's version contains in-frame clones alone and is incomplete. This sample yields 2,500 to 3,000 clones, of which roughly 72% are seen a single time; approximately 12% belongs to the top ten. Tumor samples were taken before definitive surgery or chemotherapy. Germline assignment: CDR1 MDHEN and CDR2 SYDVKM. The CDR3 is 12 residues long. V was clipped by 5 bases and J by 2 bases, with 5 bases between them. Sequenced: tumor tissue. The clonotype was recovered from a human donor with high-grade serous ovarian cancer. This chain joins TRBV28 and TRBJ2-3; D gene ambiguous. This CDR3 reads CASSAITDTQYF. The CDR3 nucleotides read TGTGCCAGCAGTGCTATCACAGATACGCAGTATTTT. Drawing the rest from reference TRBV28 and TRBJ2-3, the complete variable domain is DVKVTQSSRYLVKRTGEKVFLECVQDMDHENMFWYRQDPGLGLRLIYFSYDVKMKEKGDIPEGYSVSREKKERFSLILESASTNQTSMYLCASSAITDTQYFGPGTRLTVL.